Listed below are T cell receptor beta chains from one sample, sequenced in a study of patients and donors after allogeneic stem cell transplantation. Each CDR3 protein is one row after TCRdb ran MiXCR on the RT-PCR reads. The data show around 240,000 distinct CDR3 sequences, with roughly 13% seen just once and 9.5% to 13% held by the top ten. The sequenced material came from blood, either unsorted or a sorted T cell fraction (not recorded which). The receptors originated from a human donor who was either an allogeneic HSCT recipient or a stem cell or donor lymphocyte infusion donor (not recorded which). It is not recorded whose cells these are; they may come from a transplant donor. Both conserved end residues are part of each CDR3. A D gene is named only where the DNA matches it firmly. Clone size is given for some rows only: seen once, a few or many times, or a class if the clone is expanded.

many	NA	TRBV5-1	TRBJ1-1	CASSSPRDTGDTEAFF	TGCGCCAGCAGCTCACCCCGGGACACCGGGGACACTGAAGCTTTCTTT
few	TRBD2	TRBV5-5	TRBJ2-1	CASSTLAGDSYNEQFF	TGTGCCAGCAGCACCCTAGCGGGAGATAGCTACAATGAGCAGTTCTTC
many	TRBD1	TRBV6-2/TRBV6-3	TRBJ1-5	CASSPDRGQPQHF	TGTGCCAGCAGCCCCGACAGGGGGCAGCCCCAGCATTTT
many	TRBD1	TRBV2	TRBJ1-2	CASSVQQGAAGYTF	TGTGCCAGCAGTGTTCAGCAGGGGGCCGCGGGCTACACCTTC
few	NA	TRBV19	TRBJ1-1	CASSRQRNTEAFF	TGTGCCAGTAGCCGACAAAGGAACACTGAAGCTTTCTTT
few	NA	TRBV7-9	TRBJ1-2	CASSLAKGLNYGYTF	TGTGCCAGCAGCTTAGCGAAAGGGCTTAACTATGGCTACACCTTC
NA	NA	TRBV20-1	TRBJ2-4	CSASGWNAGVAKNIQYF	TGCAGTGCTTCAGGGTGGAACGCTGGGGTAGCCAAAAACATTCAGTACTTC
NA	NA	TRBV12-3/TRBV12-4	TRBJ2-6	CASSLMGGSSGANVLTF	TGTGCCAGCAGTTTAATGGGCGGAAGCTCTGGGGCCAACGTCCTGACTTTC
NA	NA	TRBV27	TRBJ2-7	CASSWTSGTGEQYF	TGTGCCAGCAGTTGGACTAGTGGGACAGGTGAGCAGTACTTC
NA	TRBD1	TRBV5-6	TRBJ2-2	CASSLPTGLSGELFF	TGTGCCAGCAGCCTCCCGACAGGGCTGTCCGGGGAGCTGTTTTTT
NA	TRBD2	TRBV29-1	TRBJ2-1	CSVPPSGASYNKQFF	TGCAGCGTTCCGCCTAGCGGGGCTTCCTACAATAAGCAGTTCTTC
many	TRBD2	TRBV2	TRBJ2-5	CASRQGLAGAQETQYF	TGTGCCAGCCGCCAAGGACTAGCGGGGGCCCAAGAGACCCAGTACTTC
few	NA	TRBV29-1	TRBJ2-1	CSVADSSYNEQFF	TGCAGCGTGGCGGACAGTTCCTACAATGAGCAGTTCTTC
many	NA	TRBV18	TRBJ2-1	CASSPKDPSSYNEQFF	TGTGCCAGCTCACCAAAAGATCCGAGCTCCTACAATGAGCAGTTCTTC
few	TRBD1	TRBV6-4	TRBJ2-7	CASRQGALYEQYF	TGTGCCAGCAGACAGGGGGCCCTTTACGAGCAGTACTTC
few	NA	TRBV6-4	TRBJ2-5	CASKTVQETQYF	TGTGCCAGTAAGACGGTCCAAGAGACCCAGTACTTC
few	TRBD1	TRBV28	TRBJ1-6	CASQTGGTSPLHF	TGTGCCAGCCAAACAGGGGGCACGTCACCCCTCCACTTT
NA	NA	TRBV5-1	TRBJ2-3	CASSPLSGPTDTQYF	TGCGCCAGCAGCCCGCTCTCAGGGCCTACAGATACGCAGTATTTT
NA	TRBD1	TRBV20-1	TRBJ1-3	CSASRGDGNTIYF	TGCAGTGCTAGCAGGGGGGATGGAAACACCATATATTTT
many	NA	TRBV12-3/TRBV12-4	TRBJ1-4	CASTRDVSEKLFF	TGTGCCAGCACCAGGGACGTCTCGGAAAAACTGTTTTTT
NA	NA	TRBV15	TRBJ2-7	CATSREYYEQYF	TGTGCCACCAGCAGAGAATACTACGAGCAGTACTTC
NA	NA	TRBV19	TRBJ2-5	CASSIGNQETQYF	TGTGCCAGTAGTATAGGTAACCAAGAGACCCAGTACTTC
NA	TRBD2	TRBV27	TRBJ2-3	CATKLTSGRADTQYF	TGTGCCACCAAGCTGACTAGCGGGAGGGCAGATACGCAGTATTTT